This passage covers 24 T cell receptor beta chains from one sample sequenced in a study of beta chain features in type 1 diabetes. Study conclusions and caveats: Type 1 diabetes patients had moderately but significantly shorter TCRB CDR3s in all four CD4+ subsets.

These receptors' antigens are unknown. Every bit of the isolated RNA underwent reverse transcription, so sequencing read expressed TCRB transcripts. Assay: immunoSEQ multiplex PCR; the TCRdb copy retains only in-frame clones and omits some. This sample has around 260,000 clones; 24% occur once, and the top ten carry roughly 0.011%. The material sequenced was naive CD4+ T cells from blood. The source of these receptors is a woman in her 30s with type 1 diabetes.

Notes on this clone: This sample also contains other DNA sequences that code for the same CDR3. The rearrangement joins TRBV30 to TRBJ1-5, with 8 nucleotides matching TRBD1. Germline-derived CDR1 and CDR2 are GTSNPN and SVGIG (reference sequence). V shed 0 bases, J shed 5 bases, and the junction held 0 bases outside the gene matches. The CDR3 runs to 13 residues. In nucleotides, the CDR3 is TGTGCCTGGAGTGTGACAGGGGATCAGCCCCAGCATTTT. It specifies CAWSVTGDQPQHF. Using reference TRBV30 and TRBJ1-5 for the parts outside the CDR3, the full variable domain is SQTIHQWPATLVQPVGSPLSLECTVEGTSNPNLYWYRQAAGRGLQLLFYSVGIGQISSEVPQNLSASRPQDRQFILSSKKLLLSDSGFYLCAWSVTGDQPQHFGDGTRLSIL.

The chain has TRBV18 and TRBJ2-1; the D gene is possibly TRBD2 (5 bases). This CDR3 comprises 15 residues. Germline CDR1 is KGHSH and CDR2 is LQKENI. V dropped 0 bases and J dropped 7 bases, with 13 bases sitting between them. The DNA for the CDR3 is TGTGCCAGCTCACCACCGGCAGGAGGCGGGAATGAGCAGTTCTTC. This sequence encodes CASSPPAGGGNEQFF.

This chain joins TRBV29-1 and TRBJ2-7; D ambiguous. V was cut by 4 bases and J by 1 base, with 8 bases left in between. The CDR3 is 12 amino acids. Germline assignment: CDR1 SQVTM and CDR2 ANQGSEA. CDR3 amino acids: CSVGLPSYEQYF. Here the CDR3 DNA reads TGCAGCGTTGGACTCCCGTCCTACGAGCAGTACTTC.

The gene calls are TRBV14 and TRBJ1-1, with 8 bases fitting TRBD1. This CDR3 is built from 15 residues. From germline, CDR1 is SGHDN and CDR2 FVKESK. V lost 2 bases to trimming and J lost 3 bases; unmatched junction nucleotides: 5. CDR3 sequence reads: CASSQRTGMDTEAFF. DNA for the CDR3: TGTGCCAGCAGCCAAAGGACAGGGATGGACACTGAAGCTTTCTTT.

This clone was seen only a few times. The chain carries TRBV29-1 and TRBJ2-3, with D unresolved. V was trimmed by 0 bases and J by 0 bases, leaving 10 bases between them. The length of the CDR3 is 15 residues. CDR1 and CDR2 (germline): SQVTM, ANQGSEA. The CDR3 reads CSVEDLSVSTDTQYF. The CDR3 bases are TGCAGCGTTGAAGATTTGAGCGTAAGCACAGATACGCAGTATTTT.

The DNA of the CDR3 is TGTGCCAGCAGCCTCGCCGGGACACAATACGAGCAGTACTTC. Its protein is CASSLAGTQYEQYF. This rearrangement joins TRBV5-4 to TRBJ2-7, with D possibly TRBD1 on 6 matching bases. V was cut by 4 bases and J by 4 bases, with 15 bases left in between. The CDR3 has 14 amino acids. Germline CDR1 reads SGHNT; CDR2 reads YYREEE (reference sequence).

This clone was counted once. The V and J genes are TRBV30 and TRBJ2-3; 9 positions match TRBD1. The CDR3 is 15 amino acids. Germline V gene lookup returns CDR1 GTSNPN and CDR2 SVGIG (reference sequence). The J segment lost 2 bases and the V segment lost 2 bases, leaving 5 bases of the junction unmatched. This CDR3 reads CAWSWTGDFTDTQYF. The CDR3 bases are TGTGCCTGGAGTTGGACAGGGGACTTCACAGATACGCAGTATTTT.

This clone was recorded a few times. The chain combines TRBV19 with TRBJ1-5; the match to TRBD1 covers 7 bases. The CDR3 runs 15 residues. Germline CDR1 and CDR2: LNHDA and SQIVND (reference sequence). V was clipped by 4 bases and J by 4 bases; unmatched bases: 7. CDR3 protein: CASSTDRRLNQPQHF. The CDR3, as DNA: TGTGCCAGTAGTACGGACAGGCGACTAAATCAGCCCCAGCATTTT.

This clone was counted between two and nine times. The chain couples TRBV29-1 to TRBJ2-1; D is possibly TRBD2 (5 bases). The germline V gene has CDR1 SQVTM and CDR2 ANQGSEA. This CDR3 contains 12 residues. V was shortened by 5 bases and J by 5 bases, with 10 bases between the two germline ends. CDR3 amino acids: CSVRAAHNEQFF. In nucleotides, the CDR3 is TGCAGCGTTAGAGCGGCACACAATGAGCAGTTCTTC.

In this sample, this clone turned up a few times. The V and J genes are TRBV30 and TRBJ1-1; TRBD1 might be the D (5 bases). The CDR3 is 11 amino acids. V gave up 4 bases and J gave up 6 bases, with 9 bases separating them. The germline V gene encodes CDR1 GTSNPN and CDR2 SVGIG (reference sequence). CDR3 sequence reads: CAWIRVSEAFF. The CDR3 nucleotides are TGTGCCTGGATCAGGGTTTCTGAAGCTTTCTTT.

The chain links TRBV7-3 to TRBJ2-4, with 11 bases matching TRBD2. The V and J ends lost 3 bases and 5 bases, in that order; junction bases with no gene match: 0. The CDR3 runs 14 residues. Germline CDR1 reads SGHTA; CDR2 reads FQGTGA. The CDR3 DNA follows: TGTGCCAGCAGCTTGGGACTAGCGGAAAACATTCAGTACTTC. Protein product: CASSLGLAENIQYF.

This clone was observed a handful of times. The chain carries TRBV28 and TRBJ2-6; D gene uncertain. CDR1 is MDHEN and CDR2 is SYDVKM in the germline V gene. This CDR3 is built from 13 residues. Trimming removed 4 bases from V and 2 bases from J, with 3 bases in between. CDR3 loop: CASSSTGANVLTF. The CDR3 nucleotides are TGTGCCAGCAGTTCCACTGGGGCCAACGTCCTGACTTTC. Full variable domain (remainder filled in from reference TRBV28 and TRBJ2-6): DVKVTQSSRYLVKRTGEKVFLECVQDMDHENMFWYRQDPGLGLRLIYFSYDVKMKEKGDIPEGYSVSREKKERFSLILESASTNQTSMYLCASSSTGANVLTFGAGSRLTVL.

In this sample, this clone turned up a few times. CDR3 region: CAWSVGLGGDTQYF. DNA for the CDR3: TGTGCCTGGAGTGTTGGACTAGGAGGAGATACGCAGTATTTT. The V gene is TRBV30, the J gene TRBJ2-3, with 7 bases aligning to TRBD2. Germline trimming cut 0 bases from V and 5 bases from J; bases unmatched to any gene: 5. The CDR3 sequence is 14 residues long. Germline CDR1 reads GTSNPN; CDR2 reads SVGIG (reference sequence).

This clone was counted only a few times. The chain employs TRBV7-9 and TRBJ1-2; D is unclear. The CDR3 sequence is 14 residues long. Germline V gene lookup returns CDR1 SEHNR and CDR2 FQNEAQ (reference sequence). V shed 1 base and J shed 6 bases, with 12 bases lying between them. CDR3 region: CASSLEVLGDGYTF. CDR3 bases: TGTGCCAGCAGCTTAGAAGTGCTAGGCGATGGCTACACCTTC.

This CDR3 reads CASSQDRSSTDTQYF. The CDR3 DNA reads TGTGCCAGCAGCCAAGATCGGTCCAGCACAGATACGCAGTATTTT. This sequence joins TRBV4-2 and TRBJ2-3; D gene unclear. CDR1 and CDR2 (germline): LGHNA, YNFKEQ. V lost 0 bases and J lost 0, with 7 bases in between. The CDR3 loop spans 15 amino acids.

The rearrangement joins TRBV29-1 to TRBJ1-1; perhaps TRBD1 as D (5 bases). Trimming removed 3 bases at V and 11 bases at J, with 19 bases between. The CDR3 covers 13 residues. Germline CDR1 is SQVTM and CDR2 is ANQGSEA. The CDR3 region has the DNA TGCAGCGTTGATCCAGGGACTCCGGTTACCGCTTTCTTT. Its translation: CSVDPGTPVTAFF.

The chain employs TRBV9 and TRBJ2-2, with 11 bases aligning to TRBD2. Trimming cost V 0 bases and J 3 bases; bases outside gene matches: 13. Germline V lookup: CDR1 SGDLS, CDR2 YYNGEE. The CDR3 contains 20 residues. The CDR3 DNA is TGTGCCAGCAGCGTAGACCCACGACCGGGACTAGCGGATTACACCGGGGAGCTGTTTTTT. The encoded protein is CASSVDPRPGLADYTGELFF.

The gene calls are TRBV7-2 and TRBJ2-3; 9 nucleotides align to TRBD2. This CDR3 is 15 amino acids long. Germline-derived CDR1 and CDR2 are SGHTA and FQGNSA. V dropped 5 bases and J dropped 4; count of bases not matched to a gene: 7. CDR3 DNA sequence: TGTGCCAGCAGCAGACAGACTAGCGGAGCAGATACGCAGTATTTT. As protein: CASSRQTSGADTQYF.

The chain employs TRBV2 and TRBJ2-3, with 8 nucleotides matching TRBD2. Trimming cost V 5 bases and J 0 bases; bases outside gene matches: 7. Looked up from germline, CDR1 is SNHLY and CDR2 is FYNNEI. The CDR3 runs 16 residues. For the CDR3, the DNA is TGTGCCAGCAGTTCTAGCGGGCTAACTAGCACAGATACGCAGTATTTT. Residues: CASSSSGLTSTDTQYF.

Details on this clone: An end of the junction does not agree with germline; a read error may underlie this. The rearrangement links TRBV7-2 to TRBJ2-7; 11 nucleotides line up with TRBD2. CDR3 length equals 14 residues. Germline values: CDR1 SGHTA, CDR2 FQGNSA. The CDR3: CASTLAGGYDEQYF. The CDR3 DNA follows: TGTGCCAGCACCTTAGCGGGAGGGTATGACGAGCAGTACTTC.

The chain joins TRBV9 to TRBJ2-2; 9 bases fit TRBD1. V gave up 3 bases and J gave up 2 bases; unmatched junction bases: 2. Germline V gene sequence: CDR1 SGDLS, CDR2 YYNGEE. CDR3 length equals 15 residues. The CDR3 reads CASSGQGVNTGELFF. The CDR3 bases are TGTGCCAGCAGCGGACAGGGGGTTAACACCGGGGAGCTGTTTTTT.

The sample holds a few counts of this clone. The CDR3 region has the DNA TGTGCCTGCGGTAGTCCGGCGGGAGTGTCAATTAGCTCCTACAATGAGCAGTTCTTC. Amino acids: CACGSPAGVSISSYNEQFF. The rearrangement joins TRBV30 to TRBJ2-1; 7 positions match TRBD2. V was clipped by 6 bases and J by 0 bases; unmatched bases: 20. Looked up from germline, CDR1 is GTSNPN and CDR2 is SVGIG (reference sequence). This CDR3 contains 19 residues.

This rearrangement joins TRBV19 to TRBJ1-1, with TRBD1 as a possible D gene (6 bases). Germline V CDR1 and CDR2: LNHDA, SQIVND (reference sequence). V was shortened by 5 bases and J by 10 bases, with 14 bases between the two germline ends. This CDR3 is 12 amino acids long. The CDR3 bases are TGTGCCAGTAGTGACAGGCGGGGGCCAGCTTTCTTT. Translation gives CASSDRRGPAFF.

The chain has TRBV5-6 and TRBJ1-5; D gene ambiguous. Trimming removed 1 base from V and 1 base from J, with 3 bases in between. The germline CDR1 and CDR2 sequences are SGHDT and YYEEEE. The CDR3 has 13 amino acids. The chain's CDR3 is CASSLRSNQPQHF. The CDR3, as DNA: TGTGCCAGCAGCTTGCGGAGCAATCAGCCCCAGCATTTT. The variable domain in full, with the rest retrieved from reference TRBV5-6 and TRBJ1-5, is DAGVTQSPTHLIKTRGQQVTLRCSPKSGHDTVSWYQQALGQGPQFIFQYYEEEERQRGNFPDRFSGHQFPNYSSELNVNALLLGDSALYLCASSLRSNQPQHFGDGTRLSIL.